This entry lists 10 T cell receptor beta chains sequenced from one sample in a study of PD-1 blockade in classical Hodgkin lymphoma (TCRdb year 2020). The library was produced with the immunoSEQ multiplex PCR assay. What TCRdb holds here is the immuneACCESS table cut down to in-frame rearrangements. Part of the clones is not present; checked against another copy, under half of the missing clones reflect an unresolved V gene, and the others are unexplained. The sample yields several thousand clones; roughly nine tenths were counted once. The ten largest clonotypes hold approximately 15% of the sample. Read against the paper, the sample's time point label means: newly diagnosed, previously untreated cHL patient sample. Using a Miltenyi CD8+ T cell isolation kit, CD8+ T cells were purified from thawed PBMCs through magnetic negative selection. Sequencing was performed on CD8+ T cells from blood. All receptors come from a human donor with classical Hodgkin lymphoma.

This chain links TRBV7-8 with TRBJ2-5, with 7 bases that match TRBD1. The CDR3 is 15 amino acids. Trimming cost V 1 base and J 5 bases; bases outside gene matches: 7. Germline V gene sequence: CDR1 SGHVS, CDR2 FQNEAQ. CDR3: CASSLGRGPAETQYF. The DNA of the CDR3 is TGTGCCAGCAGCTTAGGTAGGGGGCCGGCGGAGACCCAGTACTTC.

The chain combines TRBV16 with TRBJ2-2, with D possibly matching TRBD2 (5 bases). With 2 bases removed from V and 8 bases from J, the gap between germline ends came to 18 bases. CDR1 is KGHSY and CDR2 is FQNENV in the germline V gene. CDR3 size: 16 residues. The CDR3 DNA follows: TGTGCCAGCAGCCAAGATTTTCGGAGCGGAACGGGGGAGCTGTTTTTT. It encodes CASSQDFRSGTGELFF.

The chain couples TRBV27 to TRBJ2-7; TRBD2 matches at 10 bases. The germline gives CDR1 MNHEY, CDR2 SMNVEV (reference sequence). This CDR3 spans 15 amino acids. J lost 0 bases, V lost 6 bases, and 5 bases had no gene match. This CDR3 is CASRKAGGNSYEQYF. The CDR3 DNA reads as TGTGCCAGCAGGAAAGCGGGAGGGAACTCCTACGAGCAGTACTTC.

The rearrangement links TRBV4-3 to TRBJ1-4; 12 bases fit TRBD1. Losses at the gene ends were 3 bases for V and 8 bases for J; bases not matched to a gene: 1. The CDR3 extends over 14 amino acids. The germline CDR1 and CDR2 sequences are LGHNA and YSLEER. The chain's CDR3 is CASSQGQGAEKLFF. CDR3 in DNA: TGCGCCAGCAGCCAGGGACAGGGGGCAGAAAAACTGTTTTTT.

The J gene is TRBJ1-4, the V gene TRBV2; TRBD1 matches at 9 bases. This CDR3 contains 18 residues. Germline V gives CDR1 SNHLY, CDR2 FYNNEI. The J segment lost 5 bases and the V segment lost 3 bases, leaving 13 bases of the junction unmatched. The CDR3 here is CASSDLSRSTGGNEKLFF. The DNA of the CDR3 is TGTGCCAGCAGTGACCTAAGCCGATCGACAGGGGGAAATGAAAAACTGTTTTTT.

This clone was found once. The rearrangement joins TRBV28 to TRBJ2-7, with D possibly being TRBD1 (6 bases). V lost 5 bases and J lost 4, with 12 bases in between. The CDR3 length is 13 residues. Germline V gives CDR1 MDHEN, CDR2 SYDVKM. CDR3 loop: CASSASQGYEQYF. The CDR3 coding sequence is TGTGCCAGCAGTGCCTCACAGGGTTACGAGCAGTACTTC.

This clone was found once. V is TRBV28 and J is TRBJ1-2, with 7 bases lining up with TRBD1. CDR3 length: 14 amino acids. Germline CDR1 and CDR2: MDHEN and SYDVKM. After removal of 3 bases from V and 4 bases from J, the junction contained 5 bases not matched to a gene. CDR3 in DNA: TGTGCCAGCAGTTTCCCGGGACAGTCCTATGGCTACACCTTC. It is translated as CASSFPGQSYGYTF.

The chain joins TRBV7-9 to TRBJ2-3; no reliable D call. CDR1 and CDR2 from the germline V gene are SEHNR and FQNEAQ (reference sequence). This CDR3 is built from 16 residues. The V end lost 0 bases, the J end lost 2 bases, and 12 bases lay between the germline ends. CDR3 in DNA: TGTGCCAGCAGCTTAGCTCTTTCGTCGAACACAGATACGCAGTATTTT. Protein sequence: CASSLALSSNTDTQYF.

CDR3 in DNA: TGCAGTGCTAGACAGGGGACTGAAGCTTTCTTT. Residues: CSARQGTEAFF. This sequence joins TRBV20-1 and TRBJ1-1, with D tentatively TRBD1 (6 bases). Trimming took 2 bases from V and 5 from J, leaving 6 bases between them. Germline assignment: CDR1 DFQATT and CDR2 SNEGSKA (reference sequence). CDR3 length: 11 residues.

This sequence joins TRBV4-3 and TRBJ2-1, with 14 bases matching TRBD2. The ends lost 1 base at V and 4 bases at J; junction bases unmatched: 6. Germline assignment: CDR1 LGHNA and CDR2 YSLEER. The CDR3 covers 18 residues. The CDR3 sequence is CASSQGTSGGLPYNEQFF. As DNA, the CDR3 is TGCGCCAGCAGCCAAGGGACTAGCGGGGGGCTCCCTTACAATGAGCAGTTCTTC.